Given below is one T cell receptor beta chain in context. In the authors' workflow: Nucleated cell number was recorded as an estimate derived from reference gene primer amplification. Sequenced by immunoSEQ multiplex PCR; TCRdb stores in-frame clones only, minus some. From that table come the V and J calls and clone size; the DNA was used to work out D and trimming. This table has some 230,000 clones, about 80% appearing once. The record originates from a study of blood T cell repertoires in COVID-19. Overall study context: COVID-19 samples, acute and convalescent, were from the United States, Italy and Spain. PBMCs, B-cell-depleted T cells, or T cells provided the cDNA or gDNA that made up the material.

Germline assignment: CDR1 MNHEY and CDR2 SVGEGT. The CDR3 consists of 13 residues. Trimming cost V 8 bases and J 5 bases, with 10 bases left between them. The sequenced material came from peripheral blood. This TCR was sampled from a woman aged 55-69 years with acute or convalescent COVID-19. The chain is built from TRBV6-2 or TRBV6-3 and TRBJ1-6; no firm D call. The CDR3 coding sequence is TGTGCCAGCGGTTTATCAGATAATTCACCCCTCCACTTT. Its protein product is CASGLSDNSPLHF.